The text below deals with one T cell receptor (beta chain). This clone was seen a handful of times. The clone's antigen remains unknown. Per-base qualities were not stored, and no clone one base away is much larger. The library was generated by the immunoSEQ multiplex PCR assay. For the original study's pipeline: A statistical classification framework was built to diagnose cytomegalovirus status from the catalog of TCR beta chain sequences. Sourced from immuneACCESS, this table was stored by TCRdb with only in-frame sequences that have V and J called. A share of the clones is absent; for the studies checked, an unresolved V gene accounts for under half, and the remainder has no known explanation. The D gene and trimming were derived from the DNA, and the V and J assignments and clone size from that table. The sample yields 95,000 to 150,000 clones; 75% to 90% were counted once. The ten largest clones add up to approximately 1.1% of the sample.

The donors belonged to the validation cohort of approximately 130 subjects, which was separate from the roughly 700-subject first cohort. The data were obtained in a study of cytomegalovirus exposure and HLA in healthy donors (dated by TCRdb to the late 2010s). For the wider study: According to a later analysis, one platform produced both the 110 or so validation repertoires and the 700 or so repertoires of the first cohort. The study aimed to test whether cataloging public T cell receptors could reveal signatures of past pathogen exposure. Besides the first cohort of roughly 660 subjects, a separate validation cohort made up of around 120 different subjects was used. The study combined high-throughput TCR immunosequencing, statistical association of individual TCRs with disease status, and machine learning to predict cytomegalovirus infection status. Results the study describes overall, beyond this receptor: The authors suggested that the approach could potentially be generalized to other disease states and immunological phenotypes. A few of the identified cytomegalovirus-associated TCR beta chains were confirmed in vitro to be specific for cytomegalovirus antigens. A later analysis lacked HLA typing for the validation cohort, so it scored co-occurrence in that cohort across all 130 or so repertoires. Subsequent analysis determined that TCRs grouped into clusters in the first cohort also showed a tendency toward co-occurrence across the roughly 130 validation repertoires, and approximately 93% of cluster scores exceeded 0. In the study, roughly 160 TCR beta chains were listed as associated with cytomegalovirus. Most TCR sequences were observed very rarely across donors, whereas some public TCRs were present in many individuals. Cytomegalovirus status was reported to be diagnosed by the classifier with high specificity and sensitivity in both the original and validation cohorts.

The germline ends are 9 bases apart after V is trimmed by 4 bases and J by 0 bases. The CDR3 numbers 14 residues from cysteine through phenylalanine. The retained sequence is limited to the CDR3, 42 bases, with the frame set at the first base. For CDR1 and CDR2, the germline V gene lists MDHEN and SYDVKM. Sample: PBMCs. This TCR was sampled from a woman aged 18-29 years in good health and CMV-seronegative. This receptor chain uses TRBV28 and TRBJ1-2; TRBD1 could be the D gene, as 5 bases match. The CDR3 loop reads CASSSQVPNYGYTF. The DNA sequence is as follows: TGTGCCAGCAGTTCACAGGTTCCTAACTATGGCTACACCTTC.